Below are 18 T cell receptor beta chains sequenced from a single sample in a study of blood T cell repertoires in COVID-19. This table comes from immunoSEQ multiplex PCR, and its TCRdb copy is limited to in-frame clones, with some not included. The sample contains roughly 250,000 clones, approximately 78% of which appear only once. Sequencing input: peripheral blood. These receptor sequences come from an older woman with active or convalescent COVID-19.

This chain joins TRBV7-3 and TRBJ1-2; D is possibly TRBD1 (6 bases). The CDR3 is made up of 16 amino acids. Germline CDR1 and CDR2: SGHTA and FQGTGA. V was pared by 0 bases and J by 2 bases, with 13 bases between. CDR3 amino acids: CASSLTYRGGNYGYTF. CDR3 sequence (DNA): TGTGCCAGCAGCTTAACGTATCGAGGGGGAAACTATGGCTACACCTTC. Together with reference TRBV7-3 and TRBJ1-2, the CDR3 gives the full variable domain: GAGVSQTPSNKVTEKGKYVELRCDPISGHTALYWYRQSLGQGPEFLIYFQGTGAADDSGLPNDRFFAVRPEGSVSTLKIQRTERGDSAVYLCASSLTYRGGNYGYTFGSGTRLTVV.

The chain carries TRBV5-1 and TRBJ2-5; TRBD2 matches 13 bases. Germline V gene data show CDR1 as SGHRS and CDR2 as YFSETQ. The CDR3 contains 16 residues. The V and J ends lost 4 bases and 5 bases, in that order; junction bases with no gene match: 8. CDR3 DNA sequence: TGCGCCAGCAGCCCTAGACTAGCGGGGGGCTGGGAGACCCAGTACTTC. Its protein product is CASSPRLAGGWETQYF.

Only a few counts were recorded for this clone. This rearrangement joins TRBV4-1 to TRBJ1-5; D might be TRBD1 (5 bases). The V gene lost 3 bases and the J gene lost 3 bases, with 9 bases spanning the gap. Germline CDR1 is MGHRA and CDR2 is YSYEKL. CDR3 length: 14 amino acids. The CDR3 DNA reads TGCGCCAGCAGCCAGCAGGGATACAATCAGCCCCAGCATTTT. Translating it yields CASSQQGYNQPQHF.

The sample holds one count of this clone. The rearrangement uses TRBV5-6 and TRBJ1-5; the match to TRBD1 covers 10 bases. The J segment lost 4 bases and the V segment lost 4 bases, leaving 8 bases of the junction unmatched. There are 16 residues in the CDR3. Germline loops: CDR1 SGHDT, CDR2 YYEEEE. CDR3 sequence (DNA): TGTGCCAGCAGCCGTGTGGGGGACAGGGGAAATCAGCCCCAGCATTTT. Residues: CASSRVGDRGNQPQHF.

This clone was counted ten times or more. The gene calls are TRBV19 and TRBJ2-2, with TRBD2 as a possible D gene (5 bases). Trimming removed 6 bases from V and 0 bases from J, with 11 bases in between. This CDR3 region has 15 residues. Germline V gene lookup returns CDR1 LNHDA and CDR2 SQIVND (reference sequence). The CDR3 region is CASRAAEANTGELFF. As DNA, the CDR3 is TGTGCCAGTAGAGCAGCGGAAGCGAACACCGGGGAGCTGTTTTTT.

The CDR3 DNA reads as TGCGCCAGCCGCCCCGGGACAGGGGGCGATGAGCAGTTCTTC. Translation: CASRPGTGGDEQFF. This chain uses TRBV5-1 with TRBJ2-1; 12 nucleotides align to TRBD1. Germline assignment: CDR1 SGHRS and CDR2 YFSETQ. The trim removed 7 bases at V and 8 bases at J, leaving 7 bases unmatched. This CDR3 region has 14 residues.

The V call is TRBV19, the J call TRBJ1-6, with D possibly matching TRBD1 (6 bases). Deletions cut 6 bases from V and 5 bases from J, with 14 bases between. CDR1 is LNHDA and CDR2 is SQIVND in the germline V gene (reference sequence). This CDR3 has 15 amino acids. CDR3 amino acids: CASRPSQGNNSPLHF. The CDR3, as DNA: TGTGCCAGTAGACCGAGCCAGGGGAATAATTCACCCCTCCACTTT.

The chain uses TRBV30 and TRBJ1-1; possible D gene TRBD1, 6 bases. In germline, CDR1 is GTSNPN, CDR2 SVGIG (reference sequence). This CDR3 is built from 15 residues. Trimming pared 2 bases from V and 6 bases from J, leaving 19 bases between. In DNA, the CDR3 is TGTGCCTGGAGTCATGGGGGGGGCGAGAGCGCTGAAGCTTTCTTT. The encoded protein is CAWSHGGGESAEAFF.

The V gene is TRBV10-3, the J gene TRBJ1-1; D remains ambiguous. V lost 2 bases, J lost 3 bases, and 7 bases lay in between. The CDR3 runs to 13 residues. Germline lookup yields CDR1 ENHRY and CDR2 SYGVKD. CDR3 in amino acids: CAISEDWDTEAFF. The CDR3 DNA is TGTGCCATCAGTGAGGACTGGGACACTGAAGCTTTCTTT.

The chain uses TRBV12-3 or TRBV12-4 and TRBJ1-1, with 8 bases matching TRBD1. J lost 11 bases, V lost 5 bases, and 7 bases had no gene match. CDR3 length: 12 amino acids. For the CDR3, the DNA is TGTGCCAGCAGTCCTACCCGGGACAGGGCTTTCTTT. Protein: CASSPTRDRAFF.

V and J are TRBV15 and TRBJ1-2; TRBD1 agrees at 8 bases. V shed 5 bases and J 8 bases; nucleotides not matched to a gene: 10. Germline V lookup: CDR1 LNHNV, CDR2 YYDKDF (reference sequence). The CDR3 runs 14 residues. The CDR3 loop is CATSGGTGRRGYTF. The CDR3 bases are TGTGCCACCAGCGGTGGGACAGGTCGAAGGGGCTACACCTTC.

In its sample, this clone was seen many times. The chain couples TRBV20-1 to TRBJ2-1; maybe TRBD1 (6 bases). Germline V gene lookup returns CDR1 DFQATT and CDR2 SNEGSKA (reference sequence). The ends were cut back, 3 bases at V and 0 bases at J, with 12 bases in the middle. The CDR3 runs 15 residues. The CDR3 loop reads CSASQGRGSYNEQFF. The CDR3 nucleotides read TGCAGTGCTAGTCAGGGGCGAGGCTCCTACAATGAGCAGTTCTTC.

The chain is built from TRBV6-1 and TRBJ2-7; 10 bases line up with TRBD1. Germline V gene lookup returns CDR1 MNHNS and CDR2 SASEGT. The CDR3 contains 15 residues. After removal of 3 bases from V and 6 bases from J, the junction contained 8 bases not matched to a gene. CDR3 sequence reads: CASSDRTGGGREQYF. CDR3 in DNA: TGTGCCAGCAGTGACCGGACAGGGGGAGGACGCGAGCAGTACTTC.

The chain links TRBV2 to TRBJ1-2; TRBD1 matches 12 bases. Trimming took 6 bases from V and 7 from J; bases not matched to a gene: 6. The CDR3 is 14 residues long. CDR1 is SNHLY, CDR2 FYNNEI, per germline. The CDR3 DNA is TGTGCCAGCAGGGGGACAGGGGGCGCGAGTGGCTACACCTTC. It codes for CASRGTGGASGYTF.

This chain connects TRBV9 to TRBJ1-1; D perhaps matches TRBD1 (5 bases). Trimming left V 4 bases short and J 5 bases short, with 18 bases between. The germline CDR1 and CDR2 sequences are SGDLS and YYNGEE. The CDR3 is 15 residues long. CDR3 nucleotide sequence: TGTGCCAGCAGCCCCCGACAGTGGGAGGCTACTGAAGCTTTCTTT. Residues: CASSPRQWEATEAFF. Full variable domain (rest looked up from reference TRBV9 and TRBJ1-1): DSGVTQTPKHLITATGQRVTLRCSPRSGDLSVYWYQQSLDQGLQFLIQYYNGEERAKGNILERFSAQQFPDLHSELNLSSLELGDSALYFCASSPRQWEATEAFFGQGTRLTVV.

V and J are TRBV27 and TRBJ2-3; 10 bases are shared with TRBD2. The CDR3 is 15 amino acids. CDR1 is MNHEY and CDR2 is SMNVEV in the germline V gene (reference sequence). J lost 1 base, V lost 8 bases, and 6 bases had no gene match. The CDR3 spells CASGERGGGTDTQYF. DNA for the CDR3: TGTGCCAGCGGGGAGCGGGGGGGCGGCACAGATACGCAGTATTTT.

The V gene is TRBV6-1, the J gene TRBJ1-5; D might be TRBD1 (5 bases). Trimming cost V 2 bases and J 0 bases, with 17 bases left between them. The CDR3 covers 18 residues. Germline CDR1 reads MNHNS; CDR2 reads SASEGT. This chain's CDR3 is CASSERVAGRDSNQPQHF. The CDR3 DNA reads as TGTGCCAGCAGTGAAAGGGTTGCAGGGAGGGATAGCAATCAGCCCCAGCATTTT.

This clone was seen just once. The chain is built from TRBV6-1 and TRBJ1-4; D possibly corresponds to TRBD1 (5 bases). Germline-derived CDR1 and CDR2 are MNHNS and SASEGT. The CDR3 loop spans 16 amino acids. V was clipped by 1 base and J by 0 bases, with 9 bases between them. The CDR3 spells CASSEEGSSTNEKLFF. The CDR3 DNA reads as TGTGCCAGCAGTGAAGAGGGGTCATCAACTAATGAAAAACTGTTTTTT.